This TCR beta chain was captured in a study of blood T cell repertoires in COVID-19 (TCRdb year 2020). For the study in its entirety: Collaborator samples came from the United States, Italy and Spain and covered acute and convalescent phases of COVID-19. The prospective study material was composed of cDNA or gDNA derived from T cells, B-cell-depleted T cells, or PBMCs. Deeply sampled blood TCRbeta repertoires from subjects exposed to, actively infected with, or recovered from COVID-19 were included in the dataset. A freely available public database, intended as a resource for researchers studying the immune response to SARS-CoV-2, is where the repertoires were released. The samples were drawn from two sources: the first 160 participants of the ongoing ImmuneRACE study, and 950 to 1,500 subjects contributed by 6 global collaborators. A de-identified subject ID, COVID-19 status, age in years and sex were almost always included in the sample metadata. Where available, HLA class I and class II types were obtained from metadata supplied by the sample provider rather than from assay-based typing.

Collaborating institutions collected whole blood in K2EDTA tubes following their own protocols. For TCRbeta analysis, collaborators shipped samples in one of three forms: frozen whole blood, isolated PBMCs, or DNA extracted from either of those sample types. In the case of this clone: No antigen is known for it. Qualities for individual bases were not recorded, and no much larger clone is one base off.

Reading the germline V gene gives CDR1 SGDLS and CDR2 YYNGEE. Relative to germline, V is missing 6 bases and J is missing 5 bases, with 14 bases of the junction outside any gene match. The CDR3 runs 16 amino acids, cysteine and phenylalanine included. Only the CDR3 region is kept as DNA, spanning 48 bases read in frame from base 1. TCRbeta CDR3 regions were amplified from genomic DNA by means of the immunoSEQ Assay, a bias-controlled multiplex PCR. The study's own analysis went as follows. The number of nucleated cells in each sample was estimated by amplification of reference gene primers within the assay. To quantify the absolute abundance of each unique TCRbeta CDR3 rearrangement, sequence reads were collapsed and filtered. Productive Simpson clonality was computed per sample as the square root of Simpson's diversity index over productive rearrangements. This immuneACCESS table, as held by TCRdb, lists in-frame sequences with V and J called but not all clones. Of the missing ones, under half trace to an unresolved V gene in checked studies; the others have no known cause. V, J and clone size derive from that table, while D and trimming were established from the DNA sequence. This sample gives some 140,000 clones in total; roughly four fifths of them show up just once. The ten largest clonotypes hold about 31% of the sample.

Results and caveats for the whole study, not just this receptor: How much clinical and demographic metadata was included differed by source and by participant, and the metadata was provided uncurated.

The chain is assembled from TRBV9 and TRBJ2-5; 9 of the junction bases match TRBD2. Sequencing input: peripheral blood. This receptor was identified in a woman aged 55-75 years with acute or convalescent COVID-19. The CDR3 in this case is CASTRGGGGAVETQYF. The DNA sequence is given as TGTGCCAGCACCAGAGGGGGCGGGGGGGCCGTGGAGACCCAGTACTTC. This CDR3, with the reference TRBV9 and TRBJ2-5 proteins standing in past its ends, gives the full variable domain DSGVTQTPKHLITATGQRVTLRCSPRSGDLSVYWYQQSLDQGLQFLIQYYNGEERAKGNILERFSAQQFPDLHSELNLSSLELGDSALYFCASTRGGGGAVETQYFGPGTRLLVL.